This TCR beta chain was profiled in a study of blood T cell repertoires in COVID-19. Assay: immunoSEQ multiplex PCR; the TCRdb copy retains only in-frame clones and omits some. The table includes some 180,000 clones, approximately 90% detected once. After removal of 2 bases from V and 3 bases from J, the junction contained 13 bases not matched to a gene. The CDR3 length is 16 residues. Germline-derived CDR1 and CDR2 are GTSNPN and SVGIG (reference sequence). This clonotype was sampled from a man between 40 and 49 years old with active or convalescent COVID-19. Sequencing was carried out using peripheral blood. The rearrangement joins TRBV30 to TRBJ2-7; the match to TRBD2 covers 7 bases. The chain's CDR3 is CAWSHPSPAGNYEQYF. The CDR3 DNA reads TGTGCCTGGAGTCACCCTTCTCCAGCGGGGAACTACGAGCAGTACTTC.